The 23 T cell receptor beta chains presented below share a single source sample, sequenced in a study of cytomegalovirus exposure and HLA in healthy donors. Primers included in the PCR were 60 Vbeta and 13 Jbeta primers. Measured with immunoSEQ multiplex PCR; TCRdb has only the in-frame clones, and not every one. Of under 200,000 clones listed, approximately 85% are singletons. The material sequenced was PBMCs. The source is a girl aged 2 to 9 in good health and CMV-seropositive.

To note about this clone: Other DNA sequences of this sample code for an identical CDR3. J is TRBJ2-1 and V is TRBV20-1; D gene unclear. Germline CDR1 reads DFQATT; CDR2 reads SNEGSKA (reference sequence). The CDR3 runs to 11 residues. CDR3 in DNA: TGCAGCGCAGGCTCCTACAATGAGCAGTTCTTC. It specifies CSAGSYNEQFF.

The gene calls are TRBV11-2 and TRBJ2-7, with TRBD1 matching 9 bases. The CDR3 length is 13 residues. The germline CDR1 and CDR2 sequences are SGHAT and FQNNGV. V was pared by 2 bases and J by 12 bases, with 8 bases of the junction left unmatched. CDR3 protein: CASSLTLQGATYF. The CDR3 DNA is TGTGCCAGCAGCTTAACCCTACAGGGGGCTACGTACTTC.

This clone occurred a few times. The chain recombines TRBV7-8 with TRBJ2-3; 9 nucleotides match TRBD2. The CDR3 covers 16 residues. The J segment lost 1 base and the V segment lost 3 bases, leaving 5 bases of the junction unmatched. Looked up from germline, CDR1 is SGHVS and CDR2 is FQNEAQ. For the CDR3, the DNA is TGTGCCAGCAGCTTCATAGCGGGAGCGGGCACAGATACGCAGTATTTT. Translating gives CASSFIAGAGTDTQYF.

The rearrangement links TRBV19 to TRBJ2-7; 11 nucleotides line up with TRBD1. The CDR3 is made up of 13 amino acids. Germline V gene lookup returns CDR1 LNHDA and CDR2 SQIVND (reference sequence). Unmatched junction bases numbered 6, after V lost 7 bases and J lost 7 bases. The CDR3 region is CASTGQGAREQYF. CDR3 sequence (DNA): TGTGCCAGTACAGGACAGGGGGCCAGGGAGCAGTACTTC.

This rearrangement joins TRBV6-5 to TRBJ1-1; 7 positions agree with TRBD1. The CDR3 is 12 amino acids. Trimming removed 10 bases from V and 3 bases from J; junction bases left unmatched: 5. Per the germline V gene, CDR1 is MNHEY and CDR2 is SVGAGI. This CDR3 is CATNRGDTEAFF. The CDR3 nucleotides are TGTGCCACCAACAGGGGCGACACTGAAGCTTTCTTT.

The table lists this clone with a few counts. The chain uses TRBV12-5 and TRBJ1-1; 8 bases are a match to TRBD1. The germline CDR1 and CDR2 sequences are LGHNT and FRNRAP. Trimming removed 5 bases from V and 4 bases from J; junction bases left unmatched: 6. This CDR3 has 14 residues. CDR3 sequence (DNA): TGTGCTAGTGGTACAGACAGGGGAGTCACTGAAGCTTTCTTT. Its translation is CASGTDRGVTEAFF.

The V gene is TRBV28, the J gene TRBJ2-2; no clear D. CDR3 length: 12 amino acids. Germline CDR1 MDHEN, CDR2 SYDVKM. V lost 3 bases, J lost 4 bases, and 3 bases lay in between. Written as DNA, the CDR3 is TGTGCCAGCAGTTTCGGCACCGGGGAGCTGTTTTTT. As protein: CASSFGTGELFF.

V usage is TRBV11-3 and J usage is TRBJ2-5; 14 nucleotides line up with TRBD2. The CDR3 sequence is 15 residues long. Germline V gene data show CDR1 as SGHNT and CDR2 as YENEEA. The junction had 6 bases not matched to a gene; V was cut back by 5 bases and J by 7 bases. The CDR3 loop is CASSPGLAGVGTQYF. CDR3 nucleotides: TGTGCCAGCAGCCCGGGACTAGCGGGAGTGGGGACCCAGTACTTC.

This sequence joins TRBV28 and TRBJ2-2; TRBD2 might be the D (6 bases). The CDR3 totals 14 residues. The germline gives CDR1 MDHEN, CDR2 SYDVKM. V was shortened by 4 bases and J by 7 bases, with 13 bases between the two germline ends. This CDR3 is CASSSDGSNGELFF. The CDR3 coding sequence is TGTGCCAGCAGTTCGGACGGGAGTAACGGGGAGCTGTTTTTT. Combining the CDR3 with reference TRBV28 and TRBJ2-2 gives the whole variable domain DVKVTQSSRYLVKRTGEKVFLECVQDMDHENMFWYRQDPGLGLRLIYFSYDVKMKEKGDIPEGYSVSREKKERFSLILESASTNQTSMYLCASSSDGSNGELFFGEGSRLTVL.

This chain joins TRBV9 and TRBJ2-5; D is undetermined. Trimming shortened V by 3 bases and J by 5 bases, and 8 bases separated the two germline ends. The germline gives CDR1 SGDLS, CDR2 YYNGEE. The CDR3 covers 12 residues. CDR3 bases: TGTGCCAGCAGCGGAGCAAAGGAGACCCAGTACTTC. Translated, it gives CASSGAKETQYF.

The sample holds one count of this clone. The chain has TRBV5-6 and TRBJ2-7; TRBD1 matches at 8 bases. Germline lookup yields CDR1 SGHDT and CDR2 YYEEEE. J was trimmed by 2 bases and V by 5 bases; bases with no gene match: 9. CDR3 length: 15 amino acids. The CDR3 is CASRQSGTGPYEQYF. In DNA form, the CDR3 reads TGTGCCAGCAGACAATCCGGGACAGGTCCCTACGAGCAGTACTTC.

This chain links TRBV28 with TRBJ1-1; TRBD1 matches 9 bases. Germline V gene data show CDR1 as MDHEN and CDR2 as SYDVKM. J was trimmed by 4 bases and V by 1 base; bases with no gene match: 1. The CDR3 consists of 14 residues. The chain's CDR3 is CASSLSDRGTEAFF. The CDR3 DNA is TGTGCCAGCAGTTTATCGGACAGGGGCACTGAAGCTTTCTTT.

The chain uses TRBV2 and TRBJ2-1; D is possibly TRBD2 (5 bases). V was shortened by 7 bases and J by 4 bases, with 14 bases between the two germline ends. CDR1 is SNHLY, CDR2 FYNNEI, per germline. This CDR3 has 14 residues. CDR3 loop: CASNEGSGYNEQFF. The CDR3 DNA follows: TGTGCCAGCAACGAGGGAAGCGGATACAATGAGCAGTTCTTC.

V and J are TRBV2 and TRBJ1-5; no definite D call. The CDR3 length is 13 residues. Germline V gives CDR1 SNHLY, CDR2 FYNNEI. Trimming left V 2 bases short and J 9 bases short, with 11 bases between. The CDR3 spells CASSEWEGRPQHF. Here the CDR3 DNA reads TGTGCCAGCAGTGAATGGGAGGGAAGGCCCCAGCATTTT.

This CDR3 reads CAISASRQPQHF. CDR3 in DNA: TGTGCCATCAGTGCCTCGAGACAGCCCCAGCATTTT. The rearrangement joins TRBV10-3 to TRBJ1-5; no definite D call. The CDR3 contains 12 residues. V was trimmed by 4 bases and J by 7 bases, leaving 8 bases between them. Looked up from germline, CDR1 is ENHRY and CDR2 is SYGVKD.

The V and J genes are TRBV7-6 and TRBJ2-5, with 9 bases identical to TRBD2. The CDR3 runs 16 residues. CDR1 and CDR2 from the germline V gene are SGHVS and FNYEAQ. Trimming at V came to 3 bases and at J to 2 bases, leaving 7 bases not matched to a gene. The CDR3 protein is CASSFGSGSPQETQYF. DNA of the CDR3: TGTGCCAGCAGCTTCGGTAGCGGGAGCCCTCAAGAGACCCAGTACTTC.

V gene TRBV4-1 combines with J gene TRBJ1-1, with 8 bases fitting TRBD1. The junction had 5 bases not matched to a gene; V was cut back by 4 bases and J by 1 base. This CDR3 has 15 amino acids. Germline assignment: CDR1 MGHRA and CDR2 YSYEKL. CDR3 coding DNA: TGCGCCAGCAGCCCGGGACAGGTTGCGAACACTGAAGCTTTCTTT. This encodes CASSPGQVANTEAFF.

The J gene is TRBJ1-1, the V gene TRBV30; TRBD1 aligns across 10 bases. The V gene's germline CDR1 is GTSNPN and CDR2 SVGIG (reference sequence). The CDR3 is 15 residues long. V dropped 1 base and J dropped 0; count of bases not matched to a gene: 2. The CDR3 loop is CAWSGDRGMNTEAFF. In DNA form, the CDR3 reads TGTGCCTGGAGTGGGGACAGGGGAATGAACACTGAAGCTTTCTTT.

The J gene is TRBJ1-3, the V gene TRBV7-9, with 8 nucleotides matching TRBD1. The V segment lost 3 bases and the J segment 6 bases; nucleotides outside the gene matches: 7. The CDR3 has 15 residues. CDR1 and CDR2 from the germline V gene are SEHNR and FQNEAQ (reference sequence). CDR3 protein: CASSLPGQDTNTIYF. CDR3 DNA sequence: TGTGCCAGCAGCTTGCCGGGACAGGACACAAACACCATATATTTT.

The V and J genes are TRBV6-1 and TRBJ1-4; 7 bases map to TRBD1. There are 15 residues in the CDR3. V shed 4 bases, J shed 2 bases, and the junction held 4 bases outside the gene matches. CDR1 and CDR2 (germline): MNHNS, SASEGT. CDR3 nucleotides: TGTGCCAGCAGTGTACAGGGGTACACTAATGAAAAACTGTTTTTT. This encodes CASSVQGYTNEKLFF.

The V and J genes are TRBV9 and TRBJ2-2; 7 bases map to TRBD2. The J segment lost 5 bases and the V segment lost 3 bases, leaving 13 bases of the junction unmatched. CDR3 length equals 17 residues. The germline V gene encodes CDR1 SGDLS and CDR2 YYNGEE. The CDR3, as DNA: TGTGCCAGCAGCGCACAACCCGGGACTACTATGACCGGGGAGCTGTTTTTT. Translating gives CASSAQPGTTMTGELFF. Filled out from reference TRBV9 and TRBJ2-2, the complete variable domain reads DSGVTQTPKHLITATGQRVTLRCSPRSGDLSVYWYQQSLDQGLQFLIQYYNGEERAKGNILERFSAQQFPDLHSELNLSSLELGDSALYFCASSAQPGTTMTGELFFGEGSRLTVL.

The V and J genes are TRBV27 and TRBJ1-2; 10 positions agree with TRBD1. With V trimmed by 6 bases and J by 0 bases, 16 bases remained unmatched. The CDR3 is 19 residues long. Per the germline V gene, CDR1 is MNHEY and CDR2 is SMNVEV (reference sequence). The CDR3 nucleotides read TGTGCCAGCAGAAACCAAAAAGGGACAGGGGCGGCAGCTAACTATGGCTACACCTTC. Protein product: CASRNQKGTGAAANYGYTF.

This chain links TRBV29-1 with TRBJ2-1; perhaps TRBD2 as D (5 bases). The CDR3 is 13 amino acids. V lost 0 bases and J lost 7, with 10 bases in between. CDR1 is SQVTM and CDR2 is ANQGSEA in the germline V gene. The CDR3 here is CSVEDQWRNEQFF. The CDR3 DNA follows: TGCAGCGTTGAAGATCAGTGGAGGAATGAGCAGTTCTTC.